The 14 T cell receptor beta chains given below trace back to one sample, sequenced in a study of blood T cells in healthy people across ages. Primed by a sample-barcoded 5' primer and a J-beta primer mix, a second PCR proceeded for 7 to 11 cycles. TCRdb fed the 5' RACE reads into MiXCR, producing one record per CDR3 protein. The repertoire consists of about 570,000 distinct CDR3 sequences, with about 25% occurring once and the leading ten covering around 20%. The sequenced sample was blood. All receptors come from a woman in her 70s in good health.

This sequence joins TRBV19 and TRBJ2-5; TRBD1 or TRBD2 may be the D gene (5 bases each). Near its end, the DNA agrees better with TRBJ2-7, so the J call may be wrong. Germline CDR1 is LNHDA and CDR2 is SQIVND (reference sequence). This CDR3 is built from 14 residues. The CDR3, as DNA: TGTGCCAGTAGTACCGGGGCAGGGAACAACGAGCAGTACTTC. Amino acid sequence: CASSTGAGNNEQYF.

The chain carries TRBV12-3 or TRBV12-4 and TRBJ2-1; no definite D call. This CDR3 has 14 residues. Trimming left V 4 bases short and J 9 bases short, with 16 bases between. As DNA, the CDR3 is TGTGCCAGCAGTTCCACTTATCAGTCGACTGAGCAGTTCTTC. Translation: CASSSTYQSTEQFF.

The chain combines TRBV12-3 or TRBV12-4 with TRBJ1-1; tentatively, D is TRBD1 (6 bases). The CDR3 has 15 amino acids. Trimming pared 6 bases from V and 1 base from J, leaving 15 bases between. CDR3 sequence (DNA): TGTGCCAGCAGATCCCTTTCGGGGGCGAACACTGAAGCTTTCTTT. This gives the protein CASRSLSGANTEAFF.

V gene TRBV7-9 combines with J gene TRBJ2-1; TRBD1 matches at 8 bases. Per the germline V gene, CDR1 is SEHNR and CDR2 is FQNEAQ (reference sequence). The length of the CDR3 is 16 residues. J gave up 5 bases and V 5 bases, and 11 bases lay outside the gene matches. The CDR3 nucleotides are TGTGCCAGCAGCCGCCCCCGGACAGGGTACGACAATGAGCAGTTCTTC. This gives the protein CASSRPRTGYDNEQFF.

The chain combines TRBV6-5 with TRBJ2-4; 8 bases fit TRBD2. CDR3 length: 16 residues. The V segment lost 6 bases and the J segment 0 bases; nucleotides outside the gene matches: 7. Looked up from germline, CDR1 is MNHEY and CDR2 is SVGAGI. In DNA, the CDR3 is TGTGCCAGCAGGTCCGGGGGGGCTTTAGCCAAAAACATTCAGTACTTC. Its protein is CASRSGGALAKNIQYF.

This clonotype has more than one count but fewer than ten. The chain joins TRBV6-2 or TRBV6-3 to TRBJ2-7, with a weak D call TRBD1 (5 bases). Trimming removed 0 bases from V and 6 bases from J, with 15 bases in between. Germline V gene sequence: CDR1 MNHEY, CDR2 SVGEGT. The CDR3 contains 15 residues. In DNA, the CDR3 is TGTGCCAGCAGTTACTCTCCAGGGTTGACTGTCGAGCAGTACTTC. This translates into CASSYSPGLTVEQYF.

This clonotype was seen only a few times. The rearrangement joins TRBV3-1 to TRBJ2-5, with no clear D. The CDR3 consists of 15 residues. The germline V gene encodes CDR1 LGHDT and CDR2 YNNKEL (reference sequence). V lost 5 bases and J 5 bases, leaving 18 bases between the germline ends. The CDR3 sequence: CASSTPRQSLETQYF. CDR3 DNA: TGTGCCAGCAGCACTCCTAGACAATCTCTGGAGACCCAGTACTTC.

This clonotype has just a few counts. V usage is TRBV5-6 and J usage is TRBJ1-4; TRBD1 might be the D (5 bases). Germline CDR1 reads SGHDT; CDR2 reads YYEEEE. The CDR3 extends over 13 amino acids. Trimming left V 8 bases short and J 7 bases short, with 15 bases between. The CDR3 nucleotides read TGTGCCAGTCAGGGTGAAAATAGTGAAAAACTGTTTTTT. This codes for CASQGENSEKLFF.

The V gene is TRBV7-2, the J gene TRBJ2-3, with TRBD2 matching 10 bases. Germline V CDR1 and CDR2: SGHTA, FQGNSA. V dropped 6 bases and J dropped 7; count of bases not matched to a gene: 7. The CDR3 extends over 14 amino acids. The CDR3 sequence is CASRPGLARHTQYF. The CDR3, as DNA: TGTGCCAGCAGACCGGGACTAGCGCGCCATACGCAGTATTTT.

This clonotype came up many times. V and J are TRBV4-1 and TRBJ2-1; the D call may be TRBD1 or TRBD2 (5 bases each). Germline CDR1 MGHRA, CDR2 YSYEKL. V lost 5 bases and J lost 4, with 27 bases in between. CDR3 length: 19 residues. DNA for the CDR3: TGCGCCAGCAGCACCCAGGGTCCGGGGATGAGCTCGAGGTACAATGAGCAGTTCTTC. Translation: CASSTQGPGMSSRYNEQFF.

The J gene is TRBJ2-5, the V gene TRBV24-1; 8 nucleotides match TRBD2. CDR3 size: 15 residues. Germline V CDR1 and CDR2: KGHDR, SFDVKD. V was pared by 5 bases and J by 1 base, with 5 bases of the junction left unmatched. CDR3 amino acids: CATSAAGVTQETQYF. CDR3 nucleotide sequence: TGTGCCACCAGTGCAGCGGGGGTTACCCAAGAGACCCAGTACTTC.

This clonotype was found a few times. The rearrangement joins TRBV6-2 or TRBV6-3 to TRBJ1-1; D ambiguous. Trimming removed 5 bases at V and 4 bases at J, with 26 bases between. There are 18 residues in the CDR3. Germline lookup yields CDR1 MNHEY and CDR2 SVGEGT. The CDR3 DNA reads as TGTGCCAGCAGTACATTACGGGTTTTGGGAGGCGAGGGCACTGAAGCTTTCTTT. Translation gives CASSTLRVLGGEGTEAFF.

V is TRBV5-1 and J is TRBJ2-1, with D perhaps TRBD1 (7 bases). Germline V gene data show CDR1 as SGHRS and CDR2 as YFSETQ. V was clipped by 5 bases and J by 1 base, with 16 bases between them. This CDR3 spans 16 amino acids. For the CDR3, the DNA is TGCGCCAGCAGACCTGAGACAGGGAGGTCCTACAATGAGCAGTTCTTC. This translates into CASRPETGRSYNEQFF.

This clonotype has a handful of counts. The chain links TRBV29-1 to TRBJ2-5; D is uncertain. This CDR3 spans 12 amino acids. CDR1 and CDR2 from the germline V gene are SQVTM and ANQGSEA. The V end was cut by 6 bases, the J end by 5 bases, with 13 bases between. For the CDR3, the DNA is TGCAGCGTCGTGGGCTTGAGGGAGACCCAGTACTTC. Its protein product is CSVVGLRETQYF.